Shown below are 17 T cell receptor beta chains from a single sample sequenced in a study of spatial heterogeneity in lung cancer. Time point meaning: sample taken at primary tumor resection. Sequencing covered unsorted whole RNA taken from tumor, nontumor lung or frozen PBMC. MiXCR, applied by TCRdb to the 5' RACE reads, yields one record per CDR3 protein. The sample carries some 100,000 distinct CDR3 sequences, around 12% recorded once. The sample was PBMCs, taken at surgery. These receptors came from a male donor with early-stage non-small cell lung cancer.

V and J are TRBV4-1 and TRBJ2-7; 12 nucleotides agree with TRBD2. CDR1 and CDR2 from the germline V gene are MGHRA and YSYEKL. This CDR3 has 15 amino acids. V was clipped by 3 bases and J by 4 bases; unmatched bases: 4. This chain's CDR3 is CASSQLAGGPYEQYF. CDR3 bases: TGCGCCAGCAGCCAGCTAGCGGGAGGGCCGTACGAGCAGTACTTC.

The V gene is TRBV27, the J gene TRBJ2-3, with D perhaps assigned TRBD1 or TRBD2 (6 bases each). This CDR3 spans 12 amino acids. The V end lost 8 bases, the J end lost 3 bases, and 9 bases lay between the germline ends. The germline V gene has CDR1 MNHEY and CDR2 SMNVEV (reference sequence). CDR3 nucleotides: TGTGCCAGCTGGAGGGGGACAGATACGCAGTATTTT. Amino acid sequence: CASWRGTDTQYF.

The chain uses TRBV19 and TRBJ2-3, with 9 bases that match TRBD2. This CDR3 has 16 amino acids. V trimming: 7 bases; J trimming: 0 bases; junction bases outside the gene matches: 8. In germline, CDR1 is LNHDA, CDR2 SQIVND (reference sequence). CDR3 region: CASTGTSSSSTDTQYF. In DNA form, the CDR3 reads TGTGCCAGTACCGGGACTAGCTCCTCTAGCACAGATACGCAGTATTTT. The full variable domain, rest sourced from reference TRBV19 and TRBJ2-3, is DGGITQSPKYLFRKEGQNVTLSCEQNLNHDAMYWYRQDPGQGLRLIYYSQIVNDFQKGDIAEGYSVSREKKESFPLTVTSAQKNPTAFYLCASTGTSSSSTDTQYFGPGTRLTVL.

V usage is TRBV11-2 and J usage is TRBJ1-2, with D possibly TRBD1 on 6 matching bases. The CDR3 loop spans 15 amino acids. The V end lost 5 bases, the J end lost 6 bases, and 19 bases lay between the germline ends. Germline CDR1 is SGHAT and CDR2 is FQNNGV. DNA of the CDR3: TGTGCCAGCAGCCCGGGCACAGGGTCGCTCCATGGCTACACCTTC. Protein sequence: CASSPGTGSLHGYTF.

This clonotype turned up a few times. The chain combines TRBV27 with TRBJ1-5; the D is unclear. Trimming left V 4 bases short and J 6 bases short, with 7 bases between. Germline values: CDR1 MNHEY, CDR2 SMNVEV (reference sequence). This CDR3 is built from 12 residues. The CDR3 DNA is TGTGCCAGCAGTTCCCTAGGTCAGCCCCAGCATTTT. Protein: CASSSLGQPQHF.

This chain connects TRBV28 to TRBJ1-1, with TRBD1 as a possible D gene (6 bases). Trimming took 5 bases from V and 4 from J, leaving 11 bases between them. Looked up from germline, CDR1 is MDHEN and CDR2 is SYDVKM. This CDR3 has 13 residues. CDR3 in amino acids: CASSPTGFTEAFF. For the CDR3, the DNA is TGTGCCAGCAGTCCCACAGGGTTCACTGAAGCTTTCTTT. Variable domain in full (rest from reference TRBV28 and TRBJ1-1): DVKVTQSSRYLVKRTGEKVFLECVQDMDHENMFWYRQDPGLGLRLIYFSYDVKMKEKGDIPEGYSVSREKKERFSLILESASTNQTSMYLCASSPTGFTEAFFGQGTRLTVV.

This clonotype was counted a few times. The chain combines TRBV4-3 with TRBJ2-3, with 8 positions matching TRBD2. Trimming cost V 6 bases and J 1 base; bases outside gene matches: 12. The CDR3 loop spans 17 amino acids. Germline lookup yields CDR1 LGHNA and CDR2 YSLEER. The CDR3 loop is CASSERASGSGTDTQYF. The CDR3 DNA reads as TGCGCCAGCAGTGAAAGGGCCAGCGGGAGTGGCACAGATACGCAGTATTTT.

This clonotype showed up just once. The chain is built from TRBV3-1 and TRBJ1-2; a weak D match, TRBD1 (5 bases). This CDR3 region has 15 residues. V was cut by 1 base and J by 5 bases, with 14 bases left in between. From germline, CDR1 is LGHDT and CDR2 YNNKEL (reference sequence). The CDR3: CASSQGPGQGYGYTF. CDR3 DNA sequence: TGTGCCAGCAGCCAAGGCCCGGGGCAGGGATATGGCTACACCTTC. Together with reference TRBV3-1 and TRBJ1-2, the CDR3 gives the full variable domain: DTAVSQTPKYLVTQMGNDKSIKCEQNLGHDTMYWYKQDSKKFLKIMFSYNNKELIINETVPNRFSPKSPDKAHLNLHINSLELGDSAVYFCASSQGPGQGYGYTFGSGTRLTVV.

The chain has TRBV5-1 and TRBJ2-7; D unclear. Between the trimmed V and J ends, which lost 0 bases and 5 bases, there was a span of 9 bases. Germline lookup yields CDR1 SGHRS and CDR2 YFSETQ. This CDR3 is built from 13 residues. DNA for the CDR3: TGCGCCAGCAGCTTGGTGGAGTTCCACGAGCAGTACTTC. Encoded protein: CASSLVEFHEQYF.

The chain employs TRBV5-5 and TRBJ1-6; possibly TRBD1 for D (6 bases). The CDR3 is 16 residues long. Trimming pared 3 bases from V and 7 bases from J, leaving 17 bases between. Germline CDR1 is SGHKS and CDR2 is YYEKEE (reference sequence). CDR3 residues: CASSSVTGGSNSPLHF. CDR3 DNA sequence: TGTGCCAGCAGCTCTGTGACAGGCGGTTCCAATTCACCCCTCCACTTT.

This rearrangement joins TRBV5-4 to TRBJ2-3, with 8 bases lining up with TRBD1. J gave up 0 bases and V 4 bases, and 7 bases lay outside the gene matches. Germline V gives CDR1 SGHNT, CDR2 YYREEE (reference sequence). The length of the CDR3 is 16 residues. In nucleotides, the CDR3 is TGTGCCAGCAGCCGTACAGGGGGGCTTAGCACAGATACGCAGTATTTT. This translates into CASSRTGGLSTDTQYF.

The table lists this clonotype with a few counts. The gene calls are TRBV6-1 and TRBJ1-1; no firm D call. Germline CDR1 MNHNS, CDR2 SASEGT. The germline V and J ends were trimmed by 1 base and 5 bases, with 11 bases remaining between them. The CDR3 runs to 14 residues. The CDR3 reads CASSEVLGETEAFF. CDR3 coding DNA: TGTGCCAGCAGTGAAGTTTTGGGAGAAACTGAAGCTTTCTTT.

This clonotype was counted a few times. The chain employs TRBV18 and TRBJ2-5; D call uncertain. V was trimmed by 8 bases and J by 7 bases, leaving 20 bases between them. The CDR3 runs 14 residues. Germline V gene lookup returns CDR1 KGHSH and CDR2 LQKENI. CDR3 nucleotides: TGTGCCAGCACCACCGAAGCACCTGCTGGGACCCAGTACTTC. It is translated as CASTTEAPAGTQYF. The variable domain in full, with the rest retrieved from reference TRBV18 and TRBJ2-5, is NAGVMQNPRHLVRRRGQEARLRCSPMKGHSHVYWYRQLPEEGLKFMVYLQKENIIDESGMPKERFSAEFPKEGPSILRIQQVVRGDSAAYFCASTTEAPAGTQYFGPGTRLLVL.

In its sample, this clonotype was seen many times. The rearrangement joins TRBV6-1 to TRBJ2-2; no firm D call. Germline CDR1 and CDR2: MNHNS and SASEGT. The germline V and J ends were trimmed by 3 bases and 2 bases, with 7 bases remaining between them. The CDR3 has 14 amino acids. CDR3 in DNA: TGTGCCAGCAGTGACGGAATTAACACCGGGGAGCTGTTTTTT. It translates to CASSDGINTGELFF.

This clonotype was seen a handful of times. This sequence joins TRBV7-2 and TRBJ1-1; D is ambiguous. Looked up from germline, CDR1 is SGHTA and CDR2 is FQGNSA. Trimming took 5 bases from V and 0 from J, leaving 7 bases between them. The CDR3 loop spans 13 amino acids. The CDR3 here is CASSQNLNTEAFF. In nucleotides, the CDR3 is TGTGCCAGCAGCCAGAATTTGAACACTGAAGCTTTCTTT.

CDR3 in amino acids: CASSLVGGQEYYGYTF. DNA of the CDR3: TGTGCCAGCAGCTTAGTGGGGGGACAGGAATACTATGGCTACACCTTC. The gene calls are TRBV7-2 and TRBJ1-2; TRBD1 matches 8 bases. CDR3 length: 16 amino acids. CDR1 SGHTA and CDR2 FQGNSA come from the germline V gene. J lost 3 bases, V lost 1 base, and 7 bases had no gene match.

The rearrangement uses TRBV6-2 or TRBV6-3 and TRBJ2-7; D remains ambiguous. V gave up 4 bases and J gave up 0 bases, with 7 bases separating them. This CDR3 spans 13 amino acids. Germline-derived CDR1 and CDR2 are MNHEY and SVGEGT. The CDR3 reads CASSFADSYEQYF. The CDR3 region has the DNA TGTGCCAGCAGTTTTGCTGACTCCTACGAGCAGTACTTC.